A single sample gave rise to the 5 T cell receptor beta chains below, sequenced in a study of spatial heterogeneity in lung cancer. Time point defined: sample taken at primary tumor resection. The sequenced material consisted of unsorted whole RNA from tumor, nontumor lung or frozen PBMC. TCRdb redid the calling of the 5' RACE reads with MiXCR, one entry per CDR3 protein. This table holds more than 30,000 distinct CDR3 sequences, less than 5.5% found once. Sequencing was performed on PBMCs, taken at surgery. These receptors came from a female donor with early-stage non-small cell lung cancer.

This clonotype was detected many times. V usage is TRBV7-9 and J usage is TRBJ1-4, with D possibly matching TRBD1 (6 bases). Germline V gene data show CDR1 as SEHNR and CDR2 as FQNEAQ (reference sequence). V was pared by 5 bases and J by 7 bases, with 23 bases between. This CDR3 spans 17 amino acids. The CDR3: CASSDIPPGGWVEKLFF. The CDR3 DNA follows: TGTGCCAGCAGCGATATTCCCCCCGGGGGCTGGGTTGAAAAACTGTTTTTT.

This clonotype was seen repeatedly, ten times or more. This sequence joins TRBV5-1 and TRBJ1-3; D remains unclear. The V end lost 0 bases, the J end lost 3 bases, and 13 bases lay between the germline ends. The CDR3 is made up of 16 amino acids. Germline lookup yields CDR1 SGHRS and CDR2 YFSETQ. The DNA of the CDR3 is TGCGCCAGCAGCTTGGTGTCTCGGCGGTTTGGAAACACCATATATTTT. Translation gives CASSLVSRRFGNTIYF.

This clonotype was seen only a few times. The genes are TRBV12-3 or TRBV12-4 and TRBJ1-1; 7 bases are a match to TRBD1. V trimming: 5 bases; J trimming: 0 bases; junction bases outside the gene matches: 9. CDR3 length: 16 amino acids. As DNA, the CDR3 is TGTGCCAGCAGTCCGGGACAGACAAAGTTGAACACTGAAGCTTTCTTT. It is translated as CASSPGQTKLNTEAFF.

This chain links TRBV7-9 with TRBJ1-1; D gene uncertain. This CDR3 spans 13 amino acids. CDR1 and CDR2 from the germline V gene are SEHNR and FQNEAQ (reference sequence). Trimming removed 5 bases at V and 3 bases at J, with 10 bases between. The CDR3 reads CASSHDEYTEAFF. The CDR3 nucleotides read TGTGCCAGCAGCCATGACGAGTACACTGAAGCTTTCTTT.

This clonotype has ten or more counts. The rearrangement links TRBV3-1 to TRBJ2-2; D unresolved. The germline CDR1 and CDR2 sequences are LGHDT and YNNKEL (reference sequence). The CDR3 length is 14 residues. V lost 10 bases and J 2 bases, leaving 14 bases between the germline ends. The CDR3 region has the DNA TGTGCCACCGAATCTACAAGAAACACCGGGGAGCTGTTTTTT. This encodes CATESTRNTGELFF.